One and the same sample provided the 10 T cell receptor beta chains below, sequenced in a study of blood T cell repertoires in COVID-19. This table comes from immunoSEQ multiplex PCR, and its TCRdb copy is limited to in-frame clones, with some not included. The sample has around 50,000 clones; 85% are singletons. Sequenced: peripheral blood. The source is a man aged 35-49 years with active COVID-19.

This rearrangement joins TRBV2 to TRBJ2-3; TRBD2 might be the D (6 bases). CDR1 and CDR2 (germline): SNHLY, FYNNEI. The CDR3 is made up of 15 amino acids. Between the trimmed V and J ends, which lost 2 bases and 2 bases, there was a span of 11 bases. The CDR3 DNA follows: TGTGCCAGCAGTGAATGGCGGGATATCACAGATACGCAGTATTTT. Translating gives CASSEWRDITDTQYF. The complete variable domain, with remaining parts taken from reference TRBV2 and TRBJ2-3, reads EPEVTQTPSHQVTQMGQEVILRCVPISNHLYFYWYRQILGQKVEFLVSFYNNEISEKSEIFDDQFSVERPDGSNFTLKIRSTKLEDSAMYFCASSEWRDITDTQYFGPGTRLTVL.

For the CDR3, the DNA is TGTGCCAGCAGGGCGAGACAGGGGGTAAATGGCTACACCTTC. Its protein is CASRARQGVNGYTF. J is TRBJ1-2 and V is TRBV5-6; 9 positions match TRBD1. Germline V gene sequence: CDR1 SGHDT, CDR2 YYEEEE. The CDR3 totals 14 residues. Trimming removed 5 bases from V and 6 bases from J; junction bases left unmatched: 8.

This chain connects TRBV6-6 to TRBJ1-2, with D maybe TRBD1 (6 bases). Between the trimmed V and J ends, which lost 3 bases and 6 bases, there was a span of 20 bases. CDR3 length: 16 amino acids. From germline, CDR1 is MNHNY and CDR2 SVGAGI (reference sequence). The CDR3 loop reads CASSYRVGGAVNGYTF. As DNA, the CDR3 is TGTGCCAGCAGTTATAGGGTAGGGGGGGCAGTAAATGGCTACACCTTC.

The V call is TRBV5-1, the J call TRBJ1-2; 12 bases map to TRBD1. Trimming at V came to 3 bases and at J to 5 bases, leaving 11 bases not matched to a gene. Germline loops: CDR1 SGHRS, CDR2 YFSETQ. The CDR3 contains 17 residues. The CDR3 DNA reads TGCGCCAGCAGCTCCCCGGGACAGGGGGCTAAGGAGTATGGCTACACCTTC. Its protein is CASSSPGQGAKEYGYTF.

The chain has TRBV19 and TRBJ2-7, with TRBD2 identical over 9 bases. Germline V lookup: CDR1 LNHDA, CDR2 SQIVND (reference sequence). V trimming: 5 bases; J trimming: 6 bases; junction bases outside the gene matches: 11. This CDR3 has 15 residues. The CDR3 reads CASSPGRGRASEQYF. DNA for the CDR3: TGTGCCAGTAGTCCCGGACGCGGGAGGGCCTCCGAGCAGTACTTC.

This clone was seen a handful of times. The V call is TRBV5-1, the J call TRBJ2-7; 7 positions match TRBD2. Trimming took 0 bases from V and 3 from J; bases not matched to a gene: 18. CDR1 is SGHRS and CDR2 is YFSETQ in the germline V gene. The CDR3 sequence is 19 residues long. The CDR3 loop is CASSLGGIGGSKGNYEQYF. Written as DNA, the CDR3 is TGCGCCAGCAGCTTGGGAGGTATTGGCGGGAGTAAGGGGAACTACGAGCAGTACTTC.

The V and J genes are TRBV7-6 and TRBJ2-5, with 7 bases aligning to TRBD1. In germline, CDR1 is SGHVS, CDR2 FNYEAQ. The CDR3 loop spans 15 amino acids. With V trimmed by 5 bases and J by 2 bases, 8 bases remained unmatched. Written as DNA, the CDR3 is TGTGCCAGCAGCGAGGGGGCTGGCGGGCAAGAGACCCAGTACTTC. Translated: CASSEGAGGQETQYF.

This chain links TRBV4-2 with TRBJ2-7, with a weak D call TRBD1 (6 bases). Germline-derived CDR1 and CDR2 are LGHNA and YNFKEQ. This CDR3 has 15 residues. V lost 2 bases and J lost 2, with 13 bases in between. This CDR3 is CASSQSPGGAYEQYF. The CDR3 DNA reads TGTGCCAGCAGCCAATCGCCTGGGGGCGCCTACGAGCAGTACTTC.

The chain carries TRBV10-2 and TRBJ1-1, with a possible D match to TRBD1 (6 bases). V was clipped by 7 bases and J by 4 bases, with 19 bases between them. This CDR3 is built from 15 residues. Germline V gene data show CDR1 as WSHSY and CDR2 as SAAADI. The CDR3, as DNA: TGCGCCAGCATTCGTGGCGGGGGGCCGGGCACTGAAGCTTTCTTT. Residues: CASIRGGGPGTEAFF.

V and J are TRBV4-1 and TRBJ2-3, with TRBD2 matching over 16 bases. Germline-derived CDR1 and CDR2 are MGHRA and YSYEKL. The junction had 11 bases not matched to a gene; V was cut back by 4 bases and J by 1 base. CDR3 size: 20 residues. In DNA, the CDR3 is TGCGCCAGCAGCCTCCCGGGACTAGCGGGAGGGCCAGGGGGCACAGATACGCAGTATTTT. Its translation is CASSLPGLAGGPGGTDTQYF.